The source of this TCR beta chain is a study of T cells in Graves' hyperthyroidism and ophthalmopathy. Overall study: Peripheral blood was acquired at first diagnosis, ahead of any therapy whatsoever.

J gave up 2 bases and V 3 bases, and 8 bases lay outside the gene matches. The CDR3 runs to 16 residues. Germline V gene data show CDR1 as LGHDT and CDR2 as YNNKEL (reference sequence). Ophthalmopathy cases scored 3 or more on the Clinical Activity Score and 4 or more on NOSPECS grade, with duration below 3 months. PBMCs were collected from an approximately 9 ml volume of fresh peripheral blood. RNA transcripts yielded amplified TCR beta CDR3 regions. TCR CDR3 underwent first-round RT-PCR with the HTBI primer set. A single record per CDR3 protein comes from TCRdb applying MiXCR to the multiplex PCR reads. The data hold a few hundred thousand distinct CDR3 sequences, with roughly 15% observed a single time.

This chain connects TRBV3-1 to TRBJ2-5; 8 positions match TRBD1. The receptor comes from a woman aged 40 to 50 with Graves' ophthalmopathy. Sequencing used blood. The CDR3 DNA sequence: TGTGCCAGCAGCCAGAGGTCCAGGGGGCTTCAAGAGACCCAGTACTTC. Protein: CASSQRSRGLQETQYF.